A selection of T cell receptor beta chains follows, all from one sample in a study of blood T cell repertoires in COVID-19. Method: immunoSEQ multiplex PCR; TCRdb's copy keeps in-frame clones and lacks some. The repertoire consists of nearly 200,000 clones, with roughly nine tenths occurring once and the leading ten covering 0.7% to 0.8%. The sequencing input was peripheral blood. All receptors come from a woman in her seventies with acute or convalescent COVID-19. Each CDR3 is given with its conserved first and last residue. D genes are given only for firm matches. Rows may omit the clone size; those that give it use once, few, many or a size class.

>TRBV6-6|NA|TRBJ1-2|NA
TGTGCCAGCAGTACCCTACCGGATGGCTACACCTTC
CASSTLPDGYTF
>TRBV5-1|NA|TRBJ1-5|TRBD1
TGCGCCAGCAGCTTGTGGGACAGCTTCAATCAGCCCCAGCATTTT
CASSLWDSFNQPQHF
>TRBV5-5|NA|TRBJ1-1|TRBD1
TGTGCCAGCAGCTTGGTAAGGGACAGCCAGGGGCTAATGAACACTGAAGCTTTCTTT
CASSLVRDSQGLMNTEAFF
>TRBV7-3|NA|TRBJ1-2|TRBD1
TGTGCCAGCAGCTTAACCGCGGGACAGGGACTTAACTATGGCTACACCTTC
CASSLTAGQGLNYGYTF
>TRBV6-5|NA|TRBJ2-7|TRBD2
TGTGCCAGCAGTTACTCCATACTAGCGGGATACGAGCAGTACTTC
CASSYSILAGYEQYF
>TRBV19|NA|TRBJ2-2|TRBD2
TGTGCCAGTAGTATTCCCGCCGGGGGGGCTAGAACCGGGGAGCTGTTTTTT
CASSIPAGGARTGELFF
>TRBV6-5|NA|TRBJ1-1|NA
TGTGCCAGCAGGGAGGGTAAGGGGAGGGACACTGAAGCTTTCTTT
CASREGKGRDTEAFF
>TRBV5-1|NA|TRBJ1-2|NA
TGCGCCAGCAGCTTGGGGCAGGGAGGCTATGGCTACACCTTC
CASSLGQGGYGYTF
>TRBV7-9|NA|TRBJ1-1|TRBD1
TGTGCCAGCACCAATAGGGGGCAGGGGAACACTGAAGCTTTCTTT
CASTNRGQGNTEAFF
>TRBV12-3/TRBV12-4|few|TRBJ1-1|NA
TGTGCCAGCAGCCCAGGGCTCTACACTGAAGCTTTCTTT
CASSPGLYTEAFF
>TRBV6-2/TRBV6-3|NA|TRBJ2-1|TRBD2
TGTGCCAGCAGTTACCCCAGCACTAGCGGGAGAAGGAATGAGCAGTTCTTC
CASSYPSTSGRRNEQFF
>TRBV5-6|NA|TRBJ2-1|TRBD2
TGTGCCAGCAGCTTGACGGGAGGGCCGTCCAATGAGCAGTTCTTC
CASSLTGGPSNEQFF
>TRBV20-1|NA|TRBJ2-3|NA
TGCAGTGCTAGAGGAGGGAATACGCAGTATTTT
CSARGGNTQYF
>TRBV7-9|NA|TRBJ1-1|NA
TGTGCCAGCAGCGTACTACGTGGCGGCACTGAAGCTTTCTTT
CASSVLRGGTEAFF
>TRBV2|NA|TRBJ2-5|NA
TGTGCCAGCAGTGGACAGGTCCAAGAGACCCAGTACTTC
CASSGQVQETQYF
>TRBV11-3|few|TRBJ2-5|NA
TGTGCCAGCAGCACGACTAGTGGGGAGACCCAGTACTTC
CASSTTSGETQYF
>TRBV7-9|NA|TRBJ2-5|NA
TGTGCCAGCAGCTCGTACGAGGGCATGGGAGAGACCCAGTACTTC
CASSSYEGMGETQYF
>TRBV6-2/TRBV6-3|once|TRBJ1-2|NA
TGTGCCAGCAGTGCTCAGGGTTATGGCTACACCTTC
CASSAQGYGYTF
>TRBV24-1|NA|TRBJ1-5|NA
TGTGCCACCCGTGCTCAAGCGCGAGATCAGCCCCAGCATTTT
CATRAQARDQPQHF
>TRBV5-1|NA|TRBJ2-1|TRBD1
TGCGCCAGCAGCTTTTCTGGACAGGATTACAATGAGCAGTTCTTC
CASSFSGQDYNEQFF
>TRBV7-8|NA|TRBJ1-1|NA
TGTGCCAGCAGCCCTTTGACAGGAGAAGCTTTCTTT
CASSPLTGEAFF
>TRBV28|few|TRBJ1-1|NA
TGTGCCACAGGACAATTGGGAACTGAAGCTTTCTTT
CATGQLGTEAFF
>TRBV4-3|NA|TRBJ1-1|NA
TGCGCCAGCAGCCAAGATGGGGTGCGGACAGATGAAGCTTTCTTT
CASSQDGVRTDEAFF
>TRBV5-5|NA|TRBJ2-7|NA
TGTGCCAGCAGCGTGGGGTGGCAGGGTTCCTACGAGCAGTACTTC
CASSVGWQGSYEQYF
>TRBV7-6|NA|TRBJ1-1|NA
TGTGCCAGCAGCAATAGCCAGGGGATTACTGAAGCTTTCTTT
CASSNSQGITEAFF
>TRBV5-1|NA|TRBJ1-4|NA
TGCGCCAGCAGCTTGGCGGGGGGGACTAATGAAAAACTGTTTTTT
CASSLAGGTNEKLFF
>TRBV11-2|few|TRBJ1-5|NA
TGTGCCAGCACCCAGGGGTATAGCAATCAGCCCCAGCATTTT
CASTQGYSNQPQHF
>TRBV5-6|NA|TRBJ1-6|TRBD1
TGTGCCAGCAGCTCCGGGACAGTCAATTCACCCCTCCACTTT
CASSSGTVNSPLHF